The rows below give T cell receptor beta chains drawn from one sample of a study of cytomegalovirus exposure and HLA in healthy donors. Assay used: immunoSEQ multiplex PCR; TCRdb lists only in-frame clones, some missing. The sample gives 40,000 to 45,000 clones, 64% of which show up once; approximately 8.4% is in the top ten. The sample comprised PBMCs. All receptors come from a human donor in good health. CDR3s include the opening cysteine and the closing phenylalanine or tryptophan. The order of the fields is clone size, V gene, CDR3 length, D gene, J gene, CDR3 protein, CDR3 DNA. The D gene is left open where the match is weak. Rows may omit the clone size; those that give it use once, few, many or a size class.

few	TRBV29-1	13	.	TRBJ2-1	CSVEDMASNEQFF	TGCAGCGTTGAAGATATGGCATCCAATGAGCAGTTCTTC
.	TRBV4-3	14	.	TRBJ1-2	CASSQDWGHEGYTF	TGCGCCAGCAGCCAAGACTGGGGGCACGAAGGCTACACCTTC
.	TRBV18	16	.	TRBJ1-4	CASSRMSLATNEKLFF	TGTGCCAGCTCACGAATGTCCTTAGCAACTAATGAAAAACTGTTTTTT
few	TRBV12-5	13	TRBD1	TRBJ1-2	CASGTGQGHGYTF	TGTGCTAGTGGCACGGGACAGGGGCATGGCTACACCTTC
few	TRBV5-1	15	TRBD2	TRBJ2-3	CASTASGGARDTQYF	TGCGCCAGCACGGCTAGCGGGGGGGCCCGGGATACGCAGTATTTT
.	TRBV7-9	13	.	TRBJ2-3	CASSPTTGGTQYF	TGTGCCAGCAGCCCCACGACAGGAGGAACGCAGTATTTT
.	TRBV7-8	13	.	TRBJ2-2	CASSKSRAGELFF	TGTGCCAGCAGCAAATCACGGGCCGGGGAGCTGTTTTTT
.	TRBV7-9	13	.	TRBJ2-1	CASSLTGYNEQFF	TGTGCCAGCAGCTTAACCGGCTACAATGAGCAGTTCTTC
few	TRBV6-6	13	TRBD1	TRBJ1-2	CASSATGAGGYTF	TGTGCCAGCAGTGCAACAGGGGCGGGGGGCTACACCTTC
few	TRBV2	13	.	TRBJ1-1	CASSVQGNTEAFF	TGTGCCAGCAGTGTTCAGGGGAACACTGAAGCTTTCTTT
.	TRBV7-6	13	.	TRBJ2-5	CASSYSRKETQYF	TGTGCCAGCAGCTACTCGCGAAAAGAGACCCAGTACTTC
.	TRBV7-8	16	.	TRBJ2-6	CASSRRLSSGANVLTF	TGTGCCAGCAGCCGGAGGCTCTCCTCTGGGGCCAACGTCCTGACTTTC